This TCR beta chain emerged from a study of OX40 agonist ivuxolimab in advanced cancers. Study context: An agonistic human IgG2 monoclonal antibody against OX40 (CD134) was given. The diagnoses of dose-escalation patients were hepatocellular carcinoma, melanoma, renal cell or head and neck cancer.

CDR3 length equals 13 residues. The V gene lost 0 bases and the J gene lost 4 bases, with 6 bases spanning the gap. Germline CDR1 is MNHEY and CDR2 is SMNVEV (reference sequence). Sampling of blood occurred at baseline, cycle 4 day 1, and cycle 7 day 1. The data were produced by immunoSEQ multiplex PCR, yet TCRdb's version contains in-frame clones alone and is incomplete. The sample lists 40,000 to 60,000 clones, about 81% occurring once. The rearrangement links TRBV27 to TRBJ1-2; D is ambiguous. This sequence was found in an adult with an advanced solid tumor such as melanoma, head and neck, liver or kidney cancer. Source: CD4+ or CD8+ T cells sorted from blood, taken in a trial of the OX40 agonist ivuxolimab. DNA of the CDR3: TGTGCCAGCAGTTTATCACAGACCTATGGCTACACCTTC. It is translated as CASSLSQTYGYTF.